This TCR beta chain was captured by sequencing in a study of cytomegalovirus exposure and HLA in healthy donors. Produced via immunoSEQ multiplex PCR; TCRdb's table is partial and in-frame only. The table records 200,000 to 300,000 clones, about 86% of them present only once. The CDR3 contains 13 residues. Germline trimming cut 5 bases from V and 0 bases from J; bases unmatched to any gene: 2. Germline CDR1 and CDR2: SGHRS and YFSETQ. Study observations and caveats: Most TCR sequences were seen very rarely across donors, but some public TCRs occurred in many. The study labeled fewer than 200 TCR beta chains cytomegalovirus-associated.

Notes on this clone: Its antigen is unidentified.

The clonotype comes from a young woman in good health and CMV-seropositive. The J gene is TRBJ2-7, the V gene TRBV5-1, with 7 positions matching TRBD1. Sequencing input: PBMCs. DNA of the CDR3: TGCGCCAGCAGGAGGGACAGCTCCTACGAGCAGTACTTC. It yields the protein CASRRDSSYEQYF.